The entry below describes one TCR beta chain. The antigen is undetermined. Germline CDR1 reads SGHRS; CDR2 reads YFSETQ. Trimming took 9 bases from V and 10 from J; bases not matched to a gene: 9. The CDR3 is 13 amino acids. PCR amplification relied on 60 Vbeta primers (plus 13 Jbeta primers). Methods used by the authors: Later, some 79 million unique TCR beta chains were counted in an analysis, and approximately 10 million of them were shared. Measured with immunoSEQ multiplex PCR; TCRdb has only the in-frame clones, and not every one. D and trimming come from the DNA, and the V and J calls and clone size come from that table. The data contain 150,000 to 200,000 clones, 60% to 80% of them singletons. This sample is part of a study of cytomegalovirus exposure and HLA in healthy donors. Study-wide results and caveats: An ancestry cluster, one associated with Asian ancestry, reportedly showed fewer N-insertions than the approximately 720-donor mean in a later analysis. Some TCR beta chains (around 180 of them) were listed as cytomegalovirus-associated. The authors later linked a missense DCLRE1C variant to TCR beta V- and J-gene trimming.

The sample was PBMCs. The clonotype originates from a woman between 45 and 65 years old in good health and CMV-seropositive. V and J are TRBV5-1 and TRBJ2-1; 11 bases are a match to TRBD2. CDR3: CATSSGGQGEQFF. The CDR3 DNA follows: TGCGCCACTTCTAGCGGGGGGCAGGGGGAGCAGTTCTTC.